This T cell receptor beta chain was sequenced in a study of early T cells in non-severe SARS-CoV-2 infection. Per germline, CDR1 SGHAT and CDR2 FQNNGV. The V end was cut by 4 bases, the J end by 10 bases, with 14 bases between. There are 13 residues in the CDR3. The table lists this clonotype with a few counts. MiXCR, applied by TCRdb to the 5' RACE reads, yields one record per CDR3 protein. The sample has 37,000 or so distinct CDR3 sequences, around 4.5% seen once. The sample consisted of whole blood. The chain uses TRBV11-2 and TRBJ2-1, with D possibly called TRBD1 or TRBD2 (5 bases each). This TCR came from an adult who was a healthcare worker with PCR-confirmed SARS-CoV-2 infection or an uninfected control (not recorded which). The CDR3 sequence is CASSSNREGEQFF. CDR3 DNA sequence: TGTGCCAGCAGCTCCAACCGAGAGGGGGAGCAGTTCTTC.